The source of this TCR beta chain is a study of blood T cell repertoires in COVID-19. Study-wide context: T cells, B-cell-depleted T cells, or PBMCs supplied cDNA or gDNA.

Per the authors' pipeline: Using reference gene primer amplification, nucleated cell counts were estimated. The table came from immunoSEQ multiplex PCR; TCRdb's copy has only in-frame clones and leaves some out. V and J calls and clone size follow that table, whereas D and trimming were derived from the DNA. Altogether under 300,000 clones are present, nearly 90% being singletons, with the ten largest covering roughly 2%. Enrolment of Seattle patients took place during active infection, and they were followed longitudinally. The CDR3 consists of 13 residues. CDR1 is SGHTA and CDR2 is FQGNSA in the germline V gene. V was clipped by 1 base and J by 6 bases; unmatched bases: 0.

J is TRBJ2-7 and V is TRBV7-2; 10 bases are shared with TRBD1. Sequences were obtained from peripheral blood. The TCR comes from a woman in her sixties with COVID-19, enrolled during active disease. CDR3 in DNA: TGTGCCAGCAGCTTAGGGACAGGGGGCGAGCAGTACTTC. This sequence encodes CASSLGTGGEQYF.